A single sample is the source of the 31 T cell receptor beta chains below, sequenced in a study of T cell responses to AZD1222 COVID-19 vaccine. Libraries were prepared by immunoSEQ multiplex PCR; TCRdb keeps only in-frame clonotypes and omits some of them. The data contain 70,000 to 100,000 clones, approximately 90% of them singletons. Sequences were derived from peripheral blood, sampled 28 days after the second AZD1222 dose. These receptors came from an adult who received the AZD1222 COVID-19 vaccine.

CDR3 nucleotide sequence: TGTGCCAGCAGCCAAGACCTCCGTGGCTACACCTTC. This sequence encodes CASSQDLRGYTF. This chain uses TRBV4-2 with TRBJ1-2; D not certain. Germline V lookup: CDR1 LGHNA, CDR2 YNFKEQ. Trimming pared 0 bases from V and 7 bases from J, leaving 6 bases between. The CDR3 is 12 amino acids.

This chain joins TRBV10-3 and TRBJ1-1, with TRBD1 matching over 8 bases. Trimming cost V 10 bases and J 1 base; bases outside gene matches: 8. In germline, CDR1 is ENHRY, CDR2 SYGVKD. This CDR3 is built from 14 residues. The CDR3 spells CASSTGGRNTEAFF. CDR3 nucleotides: TGTGCCAGCTCCACAGGGGGTCGGAACACTGAAGCTTTCTTT.

The rearrangement joins TRBV19 to TRBJ2-1, with D tentatively TRBD2 (7 bases). V was pared by 4 bases and J by 8 bases, with 15 bases between. The CDR3 length is 14 residues. Germline-derived CDR1 and CDR2 are LNHDA and SQIVND (reference sequence). CDR3 nucleotides: TGTGCCAGTAGTACCCGACAGGCGGGAGATGAGCAGTTCTTC. It yields the protein CASSTRQAGDEQFF.

The rearrangement joins TRBV12-5 to TRBJ1-1, with D perhaps TRBD1 (6 bases). Trimming shortened V by 6 bases and J by 7 bases, and 15 bases separated the two germline ends. Germline V gives CDR1 LGHNT, CDR2 FRNRAP. CDR3 size: 13 residues. The CDR3 DNA sequence: TGTGCTAGTGGCCCGAACGGACAGTTTGAAGCTTTCTTT. As protein: CASGPNGQFEAFF.

V and J are TRBV5-5 and TRBJ2-7, with 7 bases aligning to TRBD1. The V gene end was trimmed by 4 bases and the J gene end by 1 base; junction bases not matched to a gene: 5. CDR3 size: 14 residues. Germline CDR1 SGHKS, CDR2 YYEKEE (reference sequence). The CDR3 DNA reads TGTGCCAGCAGCCACCCACAGGGGTCCTACGAGCAGTACTTC. Protein sequence: CASSHPQGSYEQYF.

The V call is TRBV5-1, the J call TRBJ1-2; TRBD1 matches 7 bases. The CDR3 runs 15 residues. V lost 2 bases, J lost 2 bases, and 6 bases stayed unmatched. The germline V gene has CDR1 SGHRS and CDR2 YFSETQ. The chain's CDR3 is CASSLGGRENYGYTF. The CDR3 DNA follows: TGCGCCAGCAGCTTAGGGGGCAGGGAAAACTATGGCTACACCTTC.

The V gene is TRBV6-1, the J gene TRBJ2-3; D unresolved. Trimming pared 3 bases from V and 0 bases from J, leaving 13 bases between. This CDR3 region has 16 residues. Per the germline V gene, CDR1 is MNHNS and CDR2 is SASEGT. In DNA, the CDR3 is TGTGCCAGCAGTGAGAACTGGGCAACTAGCACAGATACGCAGTATTTT. Translation gives CASSENWATSTDTQYF.

The CDR3 sequence is CASSYGTGSYSNQPQHF. CDR3 bases: TGTGCCAGCAGCTACGGGACAGGATCTTATAGCAATCAGCCCCAGCATTTT. The chain combines TRBV5-6 with TRBJ1-5, with 8 bases identical to TRBD1. Germline-derived CDR1 and CDR2 are SGHDT and YYEEEE. The CDR3 sequence is 17 residues long. Trimming removed 3 bases from V and 0 bases from J; junction bases left unmatched: 8.

This clone has just one count. This chain uses TRBV11-3 with TRBJ2-7; TRBD1 aligns across 7 bases. CDR3 size: 14 residues. Germline assignment: CDR1 SGHNT and CDR2 YENEEA. The junction had 5 bases not matched to a gene; V was cut back by 6 bases and J by 0 bases. CDR3 bases: TGTGCCAGCAGGGAGACAGGGAGCTCCTACGAGCAGTACTTC. Encoded protein: CASRETGSSYEQYF.

V usage is TRBV27 and J usage is TRBJ2-2; 8 bases align to TRBD2. Trimming cost V 4 bases and J 6 bases; bases outside gene matches: 4. The V gene's germline CDR1 is MNHEY and CDR2 SMNVEV (reference sequence). This CDR3 spans 14 amino acids. CDR3 sequence reads: CASSSGLGAGELFF. The CDR3 bases are TGTGCCAGCAGTTCGGGACTAGGCGCCGGGGAGCTGTTTTTT.

The chain is built from TRBV6-2 or TRBV6-3 and TRBJ2-7, with 8 bases that match TRBD1. Germline-derived CDR1 and CDR2 are MNHEY and SVGEGT. The CDR3 consists of 14 residues. J lost 2 bases, V lost 0 bases, and 0 bases had no gene match. The CDR3 protein is CASSYSTGAYEQYF. The CDR3 nucleotides are TGTGCCAGCAGTTACTCGACAGGGGCCTACGAGCAGTACTTC.

The chain joins TRBV5-1 to TRBJ1-3; a weak D match, TRBD1 (5 bases). This CDR3 has 17 amino acids. Germline V gene lookup returns CDR1 SGHRS and CDR2 YFSETQ. Deletions cut 5 bases from V and 1 base from J, with 19 bases between. This chain's CDR3 is CASSPTPLGGSGNTIYF. Here the CDR3 DNA reads TGCGCCAGCAGTCCCACTCCCTTGGGGGGATCTGGAAACACCATATATTTT.

Concerning this clone itself: The junction does not match germline at one end; this may be a read error. The V and J genes are TRBV12-3 or TRBV12-4 and TRBJ1-3, with TRBD1 as a possible D gene (6 bases). This CDR3 spans 13 amino acids. In DNA form, the CDR3 reads TGTGCCAGCAGCCCATCGGGGACACTGCATGGACTTTTT. It encodes CASSPSGTLHGLF.

The chain uses TRBV30 and TRBJ2-3, with D possibly called TRBD1 or TRBD2 (5 bases each). The V gene's germline CDR1 is GTSNPN and CDR2 SVGIG (reference sequence). V dropped 7 bases and J dropped 2 bases, with 22 bases sitting between them. The CDR3 sequence is 16 residues long. The CDR3 protein is CASSRGPTWVTDTQYF. The CDR3 DNA reads TGTGCCTCCAGCCGGGGCCCAACGTGGGTCACAGATACGCAGTATTTT.

This clone was seen just once. The chain links TRBV19 to TRBJ1-2, with 9 nucleotides matching TRBD1. This CDR3 contains 13 residues. With V trimmed by 6 bases and J by 8 bases, 7 bases remained unmatched. Germline V gene data show CDR1 as LNHDA and CDR2 as SQIVND (reference sequence). CDR3 nucleotides: TGTGCCAGTAGACGAACAGGGGGCAGCGGCTACACCTTC. Amino acid sequence: CASRRTGGSGYTF. The variable domain in full, with the rest retrieved from reference TRBV19 and TRBJ1-2, is DGGITQSPKYLFRKEGQNVTLSCEQNLNHDAMYWYRQDPGQGLRLIYYSQIVNDFQKGDIAEGYSVSREKKESFPLTVTSAQKNPTAFYLCASRRTGGSGYTFGSGTRLTVV.

The gene calls are TRBV9 and TRBJ1-2; 10 bases match TRBD1. The CDR3 has 14 amino acids. V lost 3 bases and J lost 5; bases outside the gene matches: 4. Germline V gives CDR1 SGDLS, CDR2 YYNGEE. The chain's CDR3 is CASSGRTGGYGYTF. For the CDR3, the DNA is TGTGCCAGCAGCGGCCGGACAGGGGGGTATGGCTACACCTTC.

The J gene is TRBJ2-3, the V gene TRBV9, with unresolved D. The CDR3 totals 13 residues. Germline CDR1 SGDLS, CDR2 YYNGEE. Trimming removed 2 bases from V and 3 bases from J, with 7 bases in between. The CDR3 region is CASSVFLTDTQYF. For the CDR3, the DNA is TGTGCCAGCAGCGTTTTCTTGACAGATACGCAGTATTTT.

The chain links TRBV6-6 to TRBJ1-6; D remains ambiguous. The CDR3 totals 14 residues. Germline CDR1 MNHNY, CDR2 SVGAGI (reference sequence). Trimming removed 6 bases from V and 7 bases from J, with 13 bases in between. CDR3 nucleotide sequence: TGTGCCAGCAGCCTCCGGAGCCAAAATTCACCCCTCCACTTT. It translates to CASSLRSQNSPLHF.

The chain uses TRBV2 and TRBJ1-2, with D tentatively TRBD1 (5 bases). V lost 5 bases, J lost 5 bases, and 6 bases lay in between. The CDR3 totals 11 residues. The germline gives CDR1 SNHLY, CDR2 FYNNEI. The CDR3 DNA sequence: TGTGCCAGCAGTCCAGGGTATGGCTACACCTTC. Amino acid sequence: CASSPGYGYTF.

This clone was seen just once. V and J are TRBV30 and TRBJ1-6; D unresolved. Deletions cut 0 bases from V and 7 bases from J, with 13 bases between. The CDR3 totals 15 residues. Germline CDR1 reads GTSNPN; CDR2 reads SVGIG (reference sequence). Written as DNA, the CDR3 is TGTGCCTGGAGTGTATTTGGCAGTGAAAATTCACCCCTCCACTTT. Its protein is CAWSVFGSENSPLHF.

This clone appeared once. The V call is TRBV19, the J call TRBJ1-2; TRBD1 matches at 10 bases. V was clipped by 5 bases and J by 2 bases; unmatched bases: 5. The CDR3 consists of 15 residues. CDR1 is LNHDA and CDR2 is SQIVND in the germline V gene (reference sequence). In DNA form, the CDR3 reads TGTGCCAGTAGTGTCCGACAGGGGGCGAACTATGGCTACACCTTC. Its protein is CASSVRQGANYGYTF.

The gene calls are TRBV9 and TRBJ2-1, with D perhaps matching TRBD2 (6 bases). Germline CDR1 is SGDLS and CDR2 is YYNGEE. Trimming took 3 bases from V and 0 from J, leaving 16 bases between them. CDR3 size: 17 residues. The CDR3 sequence: CASSGGWRGSSYNEQFF. The DNA for the CDR3 is TGTGCCAGCAGCGGGGGTTGGAGGGGTAGCTCCTACAATGAGCAGTTCTTC.

A few counts support this clone. The chain combines TRBV6-2 or TRBV6-3 with TRBJ1-1; 8 bases fit TRBD1. This CDR3 is 14 amino acids long. V gave up 0 bases and J gave up 8 bases; unmatched junction bases: 5. From germline, CDR1 is MNHEY and CDR2 SVGEGT. In DNA, the CDR3 is TGTGCCAGCAGTTACTCGGGGCAGGGGGCCGAAGCTTTCTTT. Translated, it gives CASSYSGQGAEAFF.

The chain couples TRBV5-5 to TRBJ1-4, with D unresolved. Germline lookup yields CDR1 SGHKS and CDR2 YYEKEE (reference sequence). This CDR3 is 15 amino acids long. Trimming left V 2 bases short and J 1 base short, with 9 bases between. The CDR3 protein is CASSFLLGTNEKLFF. The CDR3 DNA is TGTGCCAGCAGCTTTCTGCTAGGAACTAATGAAAAACTGTTTTTT.

V gene TRBV30 combines with J gene TRBJ1-2; 8 bases match TRBD1. Germline loops: CDR1 GTSNPN, CDR2 SVGIG (reference sequence). There are 16 residues in the CDR3. Losses at the gene ends were 2 bases for V and 4 bases for J; bases not matched to a gene: 12. This CDR3 is CAWSHPRQGKSYGYTF. CDR3 DNA sequence: TGTGCCTGGAGTCATCCAAGACAGGGGAAGTCCTATGGCTACACCTTC. The entire variable domain, with the rest obtained from reference TRBV30 and TRBJ1-2, is as follows: SQTIHQWPATLVQPVGSPLSLECTVEGTSNPNLYWYRQAAGRGLQLLFYSVGIGQISSEVPQNLSASRPQDRQFILSSKKLLLSDSGFYLCAWSHPRQGKSYGYTFGSGTRLTVV.

CDR3 protein: CASSPPLTRSGWHEQYF. In DNA form, the CDR3 reads TGTGCCAGCAGCCCGCCCCTTACACGATCCGGATGGCACGAGCAGTACTTC. The rearrangement uses TRBV5-6 and TRBJ2-7, with unresolved D. V was cut by 4 bases and J by 5 bases, with 25 bases left in between. Germline assignment: CDR1 SGHDT and CDR2 YYEEEE. The CDR3 loop spans 17 amino acids.

The V call is TRBV18, the J call TRBJ1-3; no definite D call. The V gene's germline CDR1 is KGHSH and CDR2 LQKENI. Trimming pared 2 bases from V and 2 bases from J, leaving 1 base between. The CDR3 totals 12 residues. CDR3 in DNA: TGTGCCAGCTCACCAGCTGGAAACACCATATATTTT. Amino acid sequence: CASSPAGNTIYF.

This chain connects TRBV2 to TRBJ2-6, with 10 bases identical to TRBD2. V shed 1 base and J 4 bases; nucleotides not matched to a gene: 4. The CDR3 has 17 amino acids. Looked up from germline, CDR1 is SNHLY and CDR2 is FYNNEI. The CDR3: CASSEERGGSGANVLTF. In DNA, the CDR3 is TGTGCCAGCAGTGAAGAGCGGGGGGGCTCCGGGGCCAACGTCCTGACTTTC. Together with reference TRBV2 and TRBJ2-6, the CDR3 gives the full variable domain: EPEVTQTPSHQVTQMGQEVILRCVPISNHLYFYWYRQILGQKVEFLVSFYNNEISEKSEIFDDQFSVERPDGSNFTLKIRSTKLEDSAMYFCASSEERGGSGANVLTFGAGSRLTVL.

V usage is TRBV4-2 and J usage is TRBJ2-3; TRBD2 aligns across 13 bases. The germline V gene encodes CDR1 LGHNA and CDR2 YNFKEQ. This CDR3 comprises 15 residues. V was pared by 4 bases and J by 6 bases, with 4 bases of the junction left unmatched. This CDR3 is CASSRLAGGMDTQYF. CDR3 in DNA: TGTGCCAGCAGCCGACTAGCGGGGGGTATGGATACGCAGTATTTT.

This sequence joins TRBV5-1 and TRBJ2-5; possibly TRBD2 for D (6 bases). Germline V gene sequence: CDR1 SGHRS, CDR2 YFSETQ. The CDR3 runs to 13 residues. Trimming shortened V by 0 bases and J by 4 bases, and 7 bases separated the two germline ends. In nucleotides, the CDR3 is TGCGCCAGCAGCTTGGTGGGGGGAGAGACCCAGTACTTC. Translating gives CASSLVGGETQYF.

This rearrangement joins TRBV7-9 to TRBJ1-2; 10 bases match TRBD1. CDR1 and CDR2 (germline): SEHNR, FQNEAQ (reference sequence). V lost 5 bases, J lost 4 bases, and 4 bases stayed unmatched. The length of the CDR3 is 14 residues. The CDR3 here is CASSRTGGGYGYTF. CDR3 DNA: TGTGCCAGCAGCAGGACAGGGGGAGGCTATGGCTACACCTTC.